Sequencing of this T cell receptor (beta chain) was carried out in a study of blood T cell repertoires in COVID-19. Study context: Donors in the United States, Italy and Spain gave samples during acute or convalescent COVID-19.

The germline V gene encodes CDR1 SNHLY and CDR2 FYNNEI. This CDR3 region has 12 residues. V dropped 5 bases and J dropped 6 bases, with 10 bases sitting between them. Authors' methods: The authors estimated nucleated cell counts from reference gene primer amplification. The method was immunoSEQ multiplex PCR; TCRdb's version includes in-frame clones alone and lacks a portion of them. From that table come the V and J calls and clone size; the DNA was used to work out D and trimming. The sample comprises about 42,000 clones, about three quarters of which are singletons, and over 25% rests with the top ten.

Input material: peripheral blood. This chain joins TRBV2 and TRBJ1-1; D call uncertain. This clonotype was sampled from an older woman with acute or convalescent COVID-19. CDR3 nucleotide sequence: TGTGCCAGCAGTATACGGGAATCTGAAGCTTTCTTT. Translated: CASSIRESEAFF.